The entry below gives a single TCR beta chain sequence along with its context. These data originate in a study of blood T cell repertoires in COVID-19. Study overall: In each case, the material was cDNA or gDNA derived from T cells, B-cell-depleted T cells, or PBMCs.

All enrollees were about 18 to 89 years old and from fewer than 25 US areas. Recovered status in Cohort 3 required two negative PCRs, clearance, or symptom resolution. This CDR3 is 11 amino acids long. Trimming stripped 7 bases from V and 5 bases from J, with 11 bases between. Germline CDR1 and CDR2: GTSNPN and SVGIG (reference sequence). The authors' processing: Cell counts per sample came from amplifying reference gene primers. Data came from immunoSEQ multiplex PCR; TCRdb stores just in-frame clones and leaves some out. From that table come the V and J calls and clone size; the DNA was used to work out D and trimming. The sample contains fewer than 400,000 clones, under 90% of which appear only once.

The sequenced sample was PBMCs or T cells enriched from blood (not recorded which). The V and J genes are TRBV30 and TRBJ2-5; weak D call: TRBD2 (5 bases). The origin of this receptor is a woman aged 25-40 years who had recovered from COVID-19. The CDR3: CASSFRETQYF. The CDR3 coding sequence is TGTGCCTCTAGCTTTCGCGAGACCCAGTACTTC.